These 25 T cell receptor beta chains share one sample of origin, sequenced in a study of T cells after yellow fever vaccination. TCRdb itself ran the 5' RACE reads through MiXCR, one entry per CDR3 protein. The sample lists 350,000 to 450,000 distinct CDR3 sequences; roughly 6.2% were seen once. The sample here was PBMCs, taken 5 days after the yellow fever booster vaccination. The source of these receptors is a man under 40 who received the YFV17D yellow fever vaccine.

The chain joins TRBV6-1 to TRBJ1-2; 7 bases agree with TRBD1. With 7 bases clipped from V and 4 bases from J, the junction kept 12 bases outside the gene matches. In germline, CDR1 is MNHNS, CDR2 SASEGT. This CDR3 has 15 residues. The DNA for the CDR3 is TGTGCCAGCAAATTAGGACCCGGGACAGTCTATGGCTACACCTTC. Translation: CASKLGPGTVYGYTF.

This clonotype was counted only a few times. This chain joins TRBV6-1 and TRBJ2-5; D possibly uses TRBD1 or TRBD2 (6 bases each). Trimming took 5 bases from V and 4 from J, leaving 20 bases between them. The V gene's germline CDR1 is MNHNS and CDR2 SASEGT. The CDR3 extends over 16 amino acids. The CDR3 bases are TGTGCCAGCAGTCCCTTGACGCGGGACAACAGAGAGACCCAGTACTTC. It specifies CASSPLTRDNRETQYF.

A few counts support this clonotype. This chain joins TRBV6-1 and TRBJ1-2; D not resolved. CDR3 size: 15 residues. Trimming shortened V by 6 bases and J by 4 bases, and 18 bases separated the two germline ends. The germline gives CDR1 MNHNS, CDR2 SASEGT. This chain's CDR3 is CASREQSDRGYGYTF. The CDR3 region has the DNA TGTGCCAGCAGGGAACAGTCGGATCGCGGCTATGGCTACACCTTC.

This clonotype occurred a few times. This chain connects TRBV7-2 to TRBJ2-1; the match to TRBD2 covers 10 bases. The V gene end was trimmed by 3 bases and the J gene end by 10 bases; junction bases not matched to a gene: 12. Looked up from germline, CDR1 is SGHTA and CDR2 is FQGNSA. This CDR3 region has 16 residues. This CDR3 is CASSFDSGRSEGEQFF. DNA for the CDR3: TGTGCCAGCAGCTTCGATAGCGGGAGGAGCGAGGGAGAGCAGTTCTTC.

This clonotype occurred many times. The chain couples TRBV5-4 to TRBJ2-3; perhaps TRBD1 as D (6 bases). Deletions cut 0 bases from V and 3 bases from J, with 8 bases between. The length of the CDR3 is 14 residues. The germline gives CDR1 SGHNT, CDR2 YYREEE (reference sequence). The CDR3, as DNA: TGTGCCAGCAGCTTGGATCAGGGGACAGATACGCAGTATTTT. Amino acids: CASSLDQGTDTQYF.

Ten or more counts support this clonotype. One end of the junction fails to match germline, which may point to a read error. The chain carries TRBV10-3 and TRBJ2-2, with D perhaps matching TRBD1 (6 bases). The CDR3 runs to 12 residues. Germline CDR1 is ENHRY and CDR2 is SYGVKD. CDR3 loop: CAVRGTTGELFF. The CDR3 nucleotides are TGTGCCGTCAGGGGCACTACCGGGGAGCTGTTTTTT.

This chain joins TRBV7-2 and TRBJ2-2; 13 bases are shared with TRBD2. This CDR3 is 17 amino acids long. V was clipped by 0 bases and J by 6 bases; unmatched bases: 4. The germline CDR1 and CDR2 sequences are SGHTA and FQGNSA. The CDR3 spells CASSLARLAGGSGELFF. The CDR3 DNA is TGTGCCAGCAGCTTAGCGCGACTAGCGGGAGGTTCCGGGGAGCTGTTTTTT.

The chain couples TRBV5-1 to TRBJ2-6, with TRBD2 matching 9 bases. Germline V lookup: CDR1 SGHRS, CDR2 YFSETQ. The CDR3 runs 17 residues. The V and J ends lost 0 bases and 2 bases, in that order; junction bases with no gene match: 3. The CDR3 loop reads CASSLGRTSAGANVLTF. For the CDR3, the DNA is TGCGCCAGCAGCTTGGGACGGACTAGCGCTGGGGCCAACGTCCTGACTTTC.

This clonotype was recorded many times. Here the CDR3 DNA reads TGTGCCAGCAGCCGCTTAGGTACGGGGAAAGAGACCCAGTACTTC. Translation gives CASSRLGTGKETQYF. The rearrangement joins TRBV5-8 to TRBJ2-5; tentatively, D is TRBD2 (5 bases). Germline V gene sequence: CDR1 SGHTS, CDR2 YDEGEE. This CDR3 contains 15 residues. Trimming cost V 4 bases and J 3 bases, with 16 bases left between them.

J is TRBJ2-1 and V is TRBV4-1; D is unresolved. Germline lookup yields CDR1 MGHRA and CDR2 YSYEKL. V gave up 0 bases and J gave up 4 bases, with 10 bases separating them. The CDR3 has 15 residues. For the CDR3, the DNA is TGCGCCAGCAGCCAAGATCCGACTTATTACAATGAGCAGTTCTTC. Its translation is CASSQDPTYYNEQFF.

This clonotype has just a few counts. The V gene is TRBV11-2, the J gene TRBJ2-7, with D hard to call. The V end lost 1 base, the J end lost 0 bases, and 10 bases lay between the germline ends. CDR3 size: 15 residues. Germline-derived CDR1 and CDR2 are SGHAT and FQNNGV. The CDR3 DNA is TGTGCCAGCAGCTTAGGGGCACGGAGCTCCTACGAGCAGTACTTC. The encoded protein is CASSLGARSSYEQYF.

This chain uses TRBV28 with TRBJ1-2; TRBD1 might be the D (5 bases). CDR1 is MDHEN and CDR2 is SYDVKM in the germline V gene. The V end lost 5 bases, the J end lost 4 bases, and 11 bases lay between the germline ends. This CDR3 has 13 residues. The DNA of the CDR3 is TGTGCCAGCAGTGAGCAGACAGCCTATGGCTACACCTTC. This encodes CASSEQTAYGYTF.

This clonotype was detected a few times. This sequence joins TRBV6-5 and TRBJ2-1; unclear D gene. V lost 7 bases and J 0 bases, leaving 19 bases between the germline ends. CDR3 length: 17 residues. Germline CDR1 is MNHEY and CDR2 is SVGAGI. The CDR3 nucleotides are TGTGCCAGCAAAAAAGGGCTGACACAAAGCTCCTACAATGAGCAGTTCTTC. It is translated as CASKKGLTQSSYNEQFF.

This clonotype was observed at least ten times. The V gene is TRBV5-1, the J gene TRBJ2-7; D uncertain. There are 12 residues in the CDR3. Trimming shortened V by 4 bases and J by 2 bases, and 7 bases separated the two germline ends. Germline V gene lookup returns CDR1 SGHRS and CDR2 YFSETQ. This chain's CDR3 is CASSGIPYEQYF. CDR3 sequence (DNA): TGCGCCAGCAGCGGGATCCCCTACGAGCAGTACTTC.

This clonotype showed up just a few times. The V call is TRBV6-1, the J call TRBJ1-1; 9 bases map to TRBD1. This CDR3 region has 14 residues. The V gene's germline CDR1 is MNHNS and CDR2 SASEGT. Trimming removed 6 bases from V and 10 bases from J; junction bases left unmatched: 12. CDR3 bases: TGTGCCAGCAGAAAACGACAGGGGGATTTTGGAGCTTTCTTT. Its protein product is CASRKRQGDFGAFF.

The J gene is TRBJ2-7, the V gene TRBV20-1; possibly TRBD1 for D (5 bases). V lost 2 bases to trimming and J lost 5 bases, with 16 bases between them. This CDR3 has 14 residues. From germline, CDR1 is DFQATT and CDR2 SNEGSKA (reference sequence). The CDR3 sequence: CSARNQGSSHEQYF. CDR3 sequence (DNA): TGCAGTGCTAGAAACCAGGGTTCGTCTCACGAGCAGTACTTC.

The CDR3: CAISVSQGGEQFF. CDR3 nucleotide sequence: TGTGCCATCAGTGTGAGTCAGGGCGGGGAGCAGTTCTTC. This chain connects TRBV10-3 to TRBJ2-1, with D tentatively TRBD1 or TRBD2 (5 bases each). The CDR3 is 13 amino acids. Deletions cut 4 bases from V and 10 bases from J, with 14 bases between. Germline-derived CDR1 and CDR2 are ENHRY and SYGVKD.

This clonotype was recorded at least ten times. J is TRBJ2-3 and V is TRBV3-1, with D possibly matching TRBD2 (6 bases). V was cut by 4 bases and J by 0 bases, with 8 bases left in between. This CDR3 has 14 residues. In germline, CDR1 is LGHDT, CDR2 YNNKEL (reference sequence). The CDR3 loop reads CASSRSGSTDTQYF. CDR3 bases: TGTGCCAGCAGCCGCAGCGGGAGCACAGATACGCAGTATTTT.

This clonotype was seen only a few times. The chain employs TRBV7-8 and TRBJ2-1, with D perhaps matching TRBD2 (5 bases). CDR3 length: 12 amino acids. V lost 8 bases to trimming and J lost 8 bases, with 13 bases between them. The V gene's germline CDR1 is SGHVS and CDR2 FQNEAQ. The DNA of the CDR3 is TGTGCCAGCGCCCCGGAGGTGGATGAGCAGTTCTTC. Its translation is CASAPEVDEQFF.

The rearrangement uses TRBV27 and TRBJ2-3; 12 nucleotides agree with TRBD2. The CDR3 length is 15 residues. Germline V CDR1 and CDR2: MNHEY, SMNVEV (reference sequence). DNA for the CDR3: TGTTTACTAGCGGGAGGAGAGGGTGGCACAGATACGCAGTATTTT. Amino acid sequence: CLLAGGEGGTDTQYF.

This clonotype was seen a few times. V gene TRBV5-5 combines with J gene TRBJ2-7; 9 positions agree with TRBD1. V shed 4 bases, J shed 5 bases, and the junction held 10 bases outside the gene matches. The CDR3 is made up of 15 amino acids. The germline V gene has CDR1 SGHKS and CDR2 YYEKEE (reference sequence). CDR3 in DNA: TGTGCCAGCAGCACCACAGGGGGCGCCTTCGACGAGCAGTACTTC. It translates to CASSTTGGAFDEQYF.

The chain uses TRBV15 and TRBJ2-7; no clear D. The length of the CDR3 is 14 residues. From germline, CDR1 is LNHNV and CDR2 YYDKDF (reference sequence). The V gene lost 3 bases and the J gene lost 0 bases, with 9 bases spanning the gap. CDR3 loop: CATSSHMSSYEQYF. CDR3 sequence (DNA): TGTGCCACCAGCAGTCACATGAGCTCCTACGAGCAGTACTTC. The full variable domain, with the rest looked up from reference TRBV15 and TRBJ2-7, is DAMVIQNPRYQVTQFGKPVTLSCSQTLNHNVMYWYQQKSSQAPKLLFHYYDKDFNNEADTPDNFQSRRPNTSFCFLDIRSPGLGDTAMYLCATSSHMSSYEQYFGPGTRLTVT.

This clonotype appeared many times. The chain joins TRBV19 to TRBJ1-5; tentatively, D is TRBD1 (5 bases). Trimming took 6 bases from V and 5 from J, leaving 20 bases between them. Germline V gene data show CDR1 as LNHDA and CDR2 as SQIVND (reference sequence). CDR3 size: 16 residues. CDR3 coding DNA: TGTGCCAGTAGAACAGGCCGGTATGAAAGCCATCAGCCCCAGCATTTT. Amino acids: CASRTGRYESHQPQHF.

The chain joins TRBV12-3 or TRBV12-4 to TRBJ2-3; D not certain. Trimming took off 6 bases at V and 7 bases at J, with 14 bases between the two ends. The CDR3 consists of 13 residues. CDR3 sequence: CASRGIRFNTQYF. CDR3 bases: TGTGCCAGCAGGGGAATCCGCTTCAATACGCAGTATTTT.

In its sample, this clonotype was seen many times. The chain has TRBV11-2 and TRBJ2-1; no firm D call. V was cut by 4 bases and J by 2 bases, with 9 bases left in between. Germline-derived CDR1 and CDR2 are SGHAT and FQNNGV. The CDR3 runs to 14 residues. Here the CDR3 DNA reads TGTGCCAGCAGCTCTCAAACGACCTACAATGAGCAGTTCTTC. It yields the protein CASSSQTTYNEQFF.